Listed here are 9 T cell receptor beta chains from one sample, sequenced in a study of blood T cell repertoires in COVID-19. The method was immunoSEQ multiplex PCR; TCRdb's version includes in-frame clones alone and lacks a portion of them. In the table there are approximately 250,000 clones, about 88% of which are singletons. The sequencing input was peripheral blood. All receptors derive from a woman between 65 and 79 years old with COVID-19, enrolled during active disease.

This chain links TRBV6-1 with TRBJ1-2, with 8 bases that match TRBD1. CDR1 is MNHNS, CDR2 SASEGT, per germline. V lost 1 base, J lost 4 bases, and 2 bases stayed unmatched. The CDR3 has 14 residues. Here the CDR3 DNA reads TGTGCCAGCAGTGAAGTCAGGGGGCTCTATGGCTACACCTTC. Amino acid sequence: CASSEVRGLYGYTF.

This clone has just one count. The CDR3 here is CASSPTGSWNEQYF. The CDR3 DNA reads as TGTGCCAGCTCACCCACAGGGTCCTGGAACGAGCAGTACTTC. The gene calls are TRBV18 and TRBJ2-7; weak D call: TRBD1 (6 bases). V lost 3 bases to trimming and J lost 5 bases, with 14 bases between them. CDR3 length: 14 amino acids. Germline assignment: CDR1 KGHSH and CDR2 LQKENI.

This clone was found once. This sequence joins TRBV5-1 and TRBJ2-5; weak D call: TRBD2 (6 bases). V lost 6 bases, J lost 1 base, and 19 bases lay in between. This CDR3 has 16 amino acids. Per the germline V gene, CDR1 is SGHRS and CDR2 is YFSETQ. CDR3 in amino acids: CASTSGTVSFQETQYF. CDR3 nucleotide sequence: TGCGCCAGCACCTCCGGGACTGTTTCGTTCCAAGAGACCCAGTACTTC.

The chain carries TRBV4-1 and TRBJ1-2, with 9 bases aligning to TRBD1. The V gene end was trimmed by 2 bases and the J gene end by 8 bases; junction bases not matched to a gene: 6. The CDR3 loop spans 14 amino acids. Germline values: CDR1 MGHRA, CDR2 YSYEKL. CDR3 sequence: CASSQPGTGIGYTF. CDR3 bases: TGCGCCAGCAGCCAACCCGGGACAGGGATCGGCTACACCTTC.

The CDR3 DNA reads as TGTGCCAGTAGTGGCTTTAACTATGGCTACACCTTC. Encoded protein: CASSGFNYGYTF. The chain employs TRBV19 and TRBJ1-2; the D is unclear. This CDR3 is built from 12 residues. Deletions cut 5 bases from V and 1 base from J, with 5 bases between. The V gene's germline CDR1 is LNHDA and CDR2 SQIVND (reference sequence). Using reference TRBV19 and TRBJ1-2 for the parts outside the CDR3, the full variable domain is DGGITQSPKYLFRKEGQNVTLSCEQNLNHDAMYWYRQDPGQGLRLIYYSQIVNDFQKGDIAEGYSVSREKKESFPLTVTSAQKNPTAFYLCASSGFNYGYTFGSGTRLTVV.

The CDR3 DNA reads as TGTGCCAGTAGTATCGGGACAGGGGGCGCCTCCACTGAAGCTTTCTTT. Its translation: CASSIGTGGASTEAFF. This sequence joins TRBV19 and TRBJ1-1, with 12 bases matching TRBD1. V shed 3 bases and J 4 bases; nucleotides not matched to a gene: 6. Looked up from germline, CDR1 is LNHDA and CDR2 is SQIVND (reference sequence). This CDR3 contains 16 residues.

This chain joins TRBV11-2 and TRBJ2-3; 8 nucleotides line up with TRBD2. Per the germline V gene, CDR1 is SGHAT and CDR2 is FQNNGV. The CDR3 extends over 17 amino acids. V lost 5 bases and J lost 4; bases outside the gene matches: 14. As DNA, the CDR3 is TGTGCCAGCAGCCCTCGGGAGGGGGGGGCACAGGCAGATACGCAGTATTTT. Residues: CASSPREGGAQADTQYF.

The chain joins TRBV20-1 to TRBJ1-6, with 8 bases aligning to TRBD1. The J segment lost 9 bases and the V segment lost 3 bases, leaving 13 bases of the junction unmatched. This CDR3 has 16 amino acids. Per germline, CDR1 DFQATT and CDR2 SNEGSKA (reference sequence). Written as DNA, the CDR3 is TGCAGTGCTAGTGACCCCAGACAGGGGTTGGGTTCACCCCTCCACTTT. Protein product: CSASDPRQGLGSPLHF.

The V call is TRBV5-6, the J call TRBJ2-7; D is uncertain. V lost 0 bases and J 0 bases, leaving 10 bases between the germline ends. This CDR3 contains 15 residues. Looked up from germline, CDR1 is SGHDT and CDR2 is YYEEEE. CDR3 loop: CASSLAGIFSYEQYF. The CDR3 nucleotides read TGTGCCAGCAGCTTGGCGGGTATCTTCTCCTACGAGCAGTACTTC.